These 9 T cell receptor beta chains came from one sample sequenced in a study of T cells in Graves' hyperthyroidism and ophthalmopathy. There were TCR beta CDR3 regions amplified from RNA transcripts. HTBI primers were the set used in a first-round RT-PCR of the TCR CDR3. TCRdb analysed the multiplex PCR reads with MiXCR anew, one entry per CDR3 protein. The sample records 500,000 to 650,000 distinct CDR3 sequences, 40% to 50% being singletons. The specimen sequenced was peripheral blood or thyroid tissue (not recorded which). These TCRs come from an adult woman with Graves' disease, either hyperthyroidism or ophthalmopathy (not recorded which).

The chain carries TRBV18 and TRBJ1-1; D may be TRBD1 (6 bases). In germline, CDR1 is KGHSH, CDR2 LQKENI. CDR3 length: 14 residues. V shed 2 bases and J shed 2 bases, with 9 bases lying between them. Written as DNA, the CDR3 is TGTGCCAGCTCACCAGTGACAGGAAACACTGAAGCTTTCTTT. It translates to CASSPVTGNTEAFF.

In this sample, this clonotype turned up many times. V gene TRBV20-1 combines with J gene TRBJ1-5; TRBD1 is a possible D gene (6 bases). CDR1 is DFQATT and CDR2 is SNEGSKA in the germline V gene (reference sequence). V lost 4 bases, J lost 2 bases, and 12 bases lay in between. This CDR3 contains 14 residues. The CDR3 reads CSANLAGGNQPQHF. For the CDR3, the DNA is TGCAGTGCTAATCTGGCAGGGGGCAATCAGCCCCAGCATTTT.

This clonotype was observed many times. The rearrangement links TRBV10-3 to TRBJ1-1; D ambiguous. This CDR3 comprises 18 residues. V lost 0 bases, J lost 0 bases, and 17 bases lay in between. Per the germline V gene, CDR1 is ENHRY and CDR2 is SYGVKD. CDR3 loop: CAISESFRGYDMNTEAFF. The CDR3 coding sequence is TGTGCCATCAGTGAGTCATTTCGGGGATATGACATGAACACTGAAGCTTTCTTT.

This clonotype showed up just a few times. The chain is built from TRBV27 and TRBJ1-3, with TRBD1 matching 10 bases. V trimming: 5 bases; J trimming: 9 bases; junction bases outside the gene matches: 10. Per germline, CDR1 MNHEY and CDR2 SMNVEV (reference sequence). This CDR3 spans 15 amino acids. CDR3 in amino acids: CASSAAGTGVRTIYF. The DNA for the CDR3 is TGTGCCAGCAGTGCCGCCGGGACAGGGGTCCGCACCATATATTTT.

The table lists this clonotype with many counts. V usage is TRBV20-1 and J usage is TRBJ2-7; TRBD2 agrees at 13 bases. CDR3 size: 13 residues. After removal of 6 bases from V and 4 bases from J, the junction contained 3 bases not matched to a gene. From germline, CDR1 is DFQATT and CDR2 SNEGSKA (reference sequence). The CDR3 DNA reads TGCAGTGCCGGACTAGCGGGAGAGTACGAGCAGTACTTC. Translating it yields CSAGLAGEYEQYF.

This clonotype occurred many times. This chain joins TRBV9 and TRBJ2-7, with TRBD1 matching over 9 bases. Germline CDR1 and CDR2: SGDLS and YYNGEE. The CDR3 has 15 residues. The ends lost 4 bases at V and 4 bases at J; junction bases unmatched: 9. The chain's CDR3 is CASSSSGTGPYEQYF. CDR3 bases: TGTGCCAGCAGCTCTTCGGGGACAGGGCCTTACGAGCAGTACTTC.

This rearrangement joins TRBV14 to TRBJ2-5; a possible D gene is TRBD1 (6 bases). Germline V lookup: CDR1 SGHDN, CDR2 FVKESK. V lost 5 bases, J lost 4 bases, and 14 bases lay in between. The CDR3 spans 14 residues. CDR3 loop: CASSVGQRSETQYF. The DNA of the CDR3 is TGTGCCAGCAGCGTAGGACAGCGTTCAGAGACCCAGTACTTC.

V gene TRBV29-1 combines with J gene TRBJ2-7; D might be TRBD2 (6 bases). The germline V and J ends were trimmed by 4 bases and 1 base, with 8 bases remaining between them. Germline values: CDR1 SQVTM, CDR2 ANQGSEA. The CDR3 consists of 12 residues. This chain's CDR3 is CSVGRVSYEQYF. CDR3 nucleotide sequence: TGCAGCGTTGGGAGGGTTTCCTACGAGCAGTACTTC.

V gene TRBV7-8 combines with J gene TRBJ2-5, with a weak D call TRBD1 (7 bases). CDR3 size: 15 residues. Germline-derived CDR1 and CDR2 are SGHVS and FQNEAQ. Trimming left V 4 bases short and J 1 base short, with 13 bases between. CDR3 loop: CASSSQGRSQETQYF. CDR3 DNA: TGTGCCAGCAGCTCACAGGGGAGGTCCCAAGAGACCCAGTACTTC.